Sequencing of this TCR beta chain was carried out in a study of response to subunit inactivated influenza vaccine. General observations from the study: Only a handful of new T cells, the authors suggested, are recruited with each seasonal influenza vaccination.

This clonotype showed up just a few times. No antigen is known for it. TCRdb re-called the RT-PCR reads with MiXCR, one entry per CDR3 protein. This sample has almost 250,000 distinct CDR3 sequences, with 12% found just once. The CDR3 extends over 14 amino acids. Between the trimmed V and J ends, which lost 2 bases and 1 base, there was a span of 9 bases. The germline CDR1 and CDR2 sequences are MNHEY and SVGAGI. The receptor was isolated from a man aged 50-59 years who received an inactivated influenza vaccine. The sequencing used non-naive T cells sorted from PBMCs, collected approximately 15 days before vaccination. The chain links TRBV6-5 to TRBJ2-7; maybe TRBD2 (5 bases). CDR3 residues: CASSYGLGSYEQYF. As DNA, the CDR3 is TGTGCCAGCAGTTACGGACTGGGGTCCTACGAGCAGTACTTC.